Presented here are 8 T cell receptor beta chains from one specimen sequenced in a study of T-cell memory formation after mild COVID-19. TCRdb re-called the 5' RACE reads with MiXCR, one entry per CDR3 protein. The table shows under 700,000 distinct CDR3 sequences, with around 20% occurring only once. Source material: PBMCs or a T cell subset sorted from them (not recorded which). These receptors were obtained from an adult woman who had mild COVID-19 (a few samples of this study predate the infection). Cell type and time point are not known.

This clonotype came up a few times. The V call is TRBV29-1, the J call TRBJ2-1; TRBD2 agrees at 10 bases. Germline V gives CDR1 SQVTM, CDR2 ANQGSEA. The CDR3 is 13 amino acids. The CDR3 DNA reads as TGCAGTTACTTGAGCGGGAGGGCCGATGAGCAGTTCTTC. This sequence encodes CSYLSGRADEQFF.

This chain uses TRBV10-3 with TRBJ2-3; TRBD1 is a possible D gene (5 bases). Trimming shortened V by 5 bases and J by 0 bases, and 12 bases separated the two germline ends. Germline CDR1 and CDR2: ENHRY and SYGVKD. The CDR3 is made up of 15 amino acids. The CDR3, as DNA: TGTGCCATCAGTTTGACAGACACTAGCACAGATACGCAGTATTTT. Translating it yields CAISLTDTSTDTQYF.

The rearrangement links TRBV18 to TRBJ1-2, with 9 bases aligning to TRBD1. The germline V gene has CDR1 KGHSH and CDR2 LQKENI. J gave up 4 bases and V 2 bases, and 2 bases lay outside the gene matches. The CDR3 loop spans 14 amino acids. CDR3 in amino acids: CASSPWTGAYGYTF. The CDR3 DNA is TGTGCCAGCTCACCATGGACAGGGGCCTATGGCTACACCTTC.

V gene TRBV20-1 combines with J gene TRBJ1-2; 7 bases agree with TRBD1. This CDR3 region has 14 residues. V shed 2 bases, J shed 5 bases, and the junction held 8 bases outside the gene matches. Germline assignment: CDR1 DFQATT and CDR2 SNEGSKA (reference sequence). The DNA of the CDR3 is TGCAGTGCTAGACCGCCGACAGGGTTTTATGGCTACACCTTC. Residues: CSARPPTGFYGYTF.

This clonotype showed up just a few times. The genes are TRBV11-3 and TRBJ2-1; perhaps TRBD1 as D (5 bases). Germline CDR1 SGHNT, CDR2 YENEEA. CDR3 length: 15 residues. V dropped 3 bases and J dropped 7 bases, with 16 bases sitting between them. The CDR3 region is CASSFGFSRVNEQFF. CDR3 nucleotides: TGTGCCAGCAGCTTTGGTTTCAGCAGGGTTAATGAGCAGTTCTTC.

This clonotype was detected only a few times. The CDR3 nucleotides are TGCAGCGTTGAAGATCCAGACTCCTACGAGCAGTACTTC. Amino acid sequence: CSVEDPDSYEQYF. The V and J genes are TRBV29-1 and TRBJ2-7; D call uncertain. Between the trimmed V and J ends, which lost 0 bases and 0 bases, there was a span of 6 bases. This CDR3 spans 13 amino acids. Germline loops: CDR1 SQVTM, CDR2 ANQGSEA.

The chain carries TRBV7-9 and TRBJ2-4; the D gene could be TRBD1 or TRBD2 (5 bases each). CDR1 and CDR2 from the germline V gene are SEHNR and FQNEAQ (reference sequence). The ends were cut back, 2 bases at V and 5 bases at J, with 10 bases in the middle. The CDR3 runs 14 residues. CDR3 sequence (DNA): TGTGCCAGCAGCTTATCTGGGACCGAAAACATTCAGTACTTC. Its translation: CASSLSGTENIQYF. The full variable domain, in which reference TRBV7-9 and TRBJ2-4 provide the parts outside the CDR3, is DTGVSQNPRHKITKRGQNVTFRCDPISEHNRLYWYRQTLGQGPEFLTYFQNEAQLEKSRLLSDRFSAERPKGSFSTLEIQRTEQGDSAMYLCASSLSGTENIQYFGAGTRLSVL.

This clonotype has ten or more counts. V and J are TRBV7-8 and TRBJ2-7, with no clear D. CDR3 length equals 14 residues. The germline V gene has CDR1 SGHVS and CDR2 FQNEAQ. The V gene lost 8 bases and the J gene lost 5 bases, with 19 bases spanning the gap. The CDR3 is CASAGDFFSHEQYF. CDR3 nucleotides: TGTGCCAGCGCAGGAGACTTCTTTTCGCACGAGCAGTACTTC.